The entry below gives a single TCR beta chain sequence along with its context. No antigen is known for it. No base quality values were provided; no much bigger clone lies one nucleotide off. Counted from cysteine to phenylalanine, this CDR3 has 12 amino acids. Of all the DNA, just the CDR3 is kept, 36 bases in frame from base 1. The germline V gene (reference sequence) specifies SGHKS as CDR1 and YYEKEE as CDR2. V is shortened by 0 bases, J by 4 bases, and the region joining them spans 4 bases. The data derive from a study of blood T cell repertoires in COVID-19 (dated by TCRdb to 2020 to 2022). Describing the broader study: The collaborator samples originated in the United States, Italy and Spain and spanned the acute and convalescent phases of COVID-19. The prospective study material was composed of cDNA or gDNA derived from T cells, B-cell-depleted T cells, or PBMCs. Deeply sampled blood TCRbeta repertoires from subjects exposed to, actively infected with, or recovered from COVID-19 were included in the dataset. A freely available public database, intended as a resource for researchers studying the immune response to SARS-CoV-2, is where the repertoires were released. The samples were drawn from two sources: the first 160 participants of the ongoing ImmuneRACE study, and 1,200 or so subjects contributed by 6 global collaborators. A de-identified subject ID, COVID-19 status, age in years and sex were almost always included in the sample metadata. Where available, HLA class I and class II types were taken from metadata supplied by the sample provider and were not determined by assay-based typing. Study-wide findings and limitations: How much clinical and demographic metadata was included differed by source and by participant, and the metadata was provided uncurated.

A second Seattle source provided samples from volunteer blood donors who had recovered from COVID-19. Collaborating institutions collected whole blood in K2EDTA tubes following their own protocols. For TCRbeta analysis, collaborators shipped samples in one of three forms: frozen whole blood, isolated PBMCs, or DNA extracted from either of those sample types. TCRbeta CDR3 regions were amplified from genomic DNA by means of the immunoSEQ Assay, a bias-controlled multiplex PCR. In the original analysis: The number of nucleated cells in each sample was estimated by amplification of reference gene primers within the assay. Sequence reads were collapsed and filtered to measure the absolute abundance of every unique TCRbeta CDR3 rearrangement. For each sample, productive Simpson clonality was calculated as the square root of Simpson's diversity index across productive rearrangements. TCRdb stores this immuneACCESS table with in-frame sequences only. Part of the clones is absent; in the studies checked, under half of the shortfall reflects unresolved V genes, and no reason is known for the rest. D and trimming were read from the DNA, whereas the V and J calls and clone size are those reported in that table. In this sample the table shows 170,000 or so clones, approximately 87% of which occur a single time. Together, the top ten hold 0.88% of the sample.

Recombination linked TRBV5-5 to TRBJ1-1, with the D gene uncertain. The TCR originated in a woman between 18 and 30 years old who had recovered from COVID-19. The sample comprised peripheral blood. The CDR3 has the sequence CASSLGITEAFF. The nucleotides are TGTGCCAGCAGCTTGGGTATCACTGAAGCTTTCTTT.